Listed below are T cell receptor beta chains from one sample, sequenced in a study of blood T cell repertoires in COVID-19. Sequencing used immunoSEQ multiplex PCR; TCRdb keeps in-frame clones, though not all of them. There are about 79,000 clones in the sample; around nine tenths occur only once, and over 11% lies in the top ten. Sequenced: peripheral blood. The receptors originated from a man in his 70s with active or convalescent COVID-19. CDR3s include the opening cysteine and the closing phenylalanine or tryptophan. The D gene is left open where the match is weak. Size tells how often a clone was seen (once, few, many) or the class of an expanded clone, and some rows leave it out.

TRBJ1-2 . TRBV3-1/TRBV3-2 . 13 TGTGCCAGCAGCCAAAGAGGTGGTGATGGCTACACCTTC CASSQRGGDGYTF
TRBJ2-7 . TRBV5-5 . 14 TGTGCCAGCAGCTTGACAGGGACCTCCTACGAGCAGTACTTC CASSLTGTSYEQYF
TRBJ2-5 TRBD1 TRBV6-5 . 13 TGTGCCAACAAACAGGGGGTTGGGGAGACCCAGTACTTC CANKQGVGETQYF
TRBJ2-1 TRBD2 TRBV19 . 16 TGTGCCAGTAGTAGTAGCGGGAGAAGGTACTACAATGAGCAGTTCTTC CASSSSGRRYYNEQFF
TRBJ1-2 . TRBV7-3 . 14 TGTGCCAGCAGCTTATCTTCAGGGGACTATGGCTACACCTTC CASSLSSGDYGYTF
TRBJ1-4 . TRBV4-3 . 16 TGCGCCAGCAGCCAAGATGGCCAGGCAACTAATGAAAAACTGTTTTTT CASSQDGQATNEKLFF
TRBJ2-1 TRBD2 TRBV2 . 15 TGTGCCAGCAGGGGATTAGCGGGAGGCCACAATGAGCAGTTCTTC CASRGLAGGHNEQFF
TRBJ2-3 . TRBV11-2 . 17 TGTGCCAGCAGCTCGAGGGGTAGCGGCGCTACCACAGATACGCAGTATTTT CASSSRGSGATTDTQYF
TRBJ2-7 . TRBV28 . 13 TGTGCCAGCAGTGTGGACAGCTCCTACGAGCAGTACTTC CASSVDSSYEQYF
TRBJ2-7 . TRBV24-1 . 12 TGTGCCACCAGTGATTTTAGCAGCGAGCAGTACTTC CATSDFSSEQYF
TRBJ2-1 . TRBV5-4 . 14 TGTGCCAGCAGACCAGACAGCGATTACAATGAGCAGTTCTTC CASRPDSDYNEQFF
TRBJ2-5 . TRBV28 . 13 TGTGCCAGCAGCCCCGGGTCCTTGGGGACCCAGTACTTC CASSPGSLGTQYF
TRBJ2-7 TRBD2 TRBV7-3 . 18 TGTGCCAGCAGCTTATATCCCCCCGGGGCTAGCGGGAGCTACGAGCAGTACTTC CASSLYPPGASGSYEQYF
TRBJ1-1 TRBD1 TRBV5-1 . 14 TGCGCCAGCCGACAGGGGGGACCGAACACTGAAGCTTTCTTT CASRQGGPNTEAFF
TRBJ2-3 TRBD2 TRBV3-1/TRBV3-2 once 18 TGTGCCAGCAGCCTCCTCTGGAGAAGCGGGAGTATCACAGATACGCAGTATTTT CASSLLWRSGSITDTQYF
TRBJ1-4 . TRBV19 . 15 TGTGCCAGTAGTCCTCGTGGACAGCTGAATGAAAAACTGTTTTTT CASSPRGQLNEKLFF
TRBJ2-3 TRBD2 TRBV4-3 . 17 TGCGCCAGCAGCCACGATGGGGCGGGGGGGAGCACAGATACGCAGTATTTT CASSHDGAGGSTDTQYF
TRBJ1-5 . TRBV5-1 . 15 TGCGCCAGCAGCTTGGAAGGGGAACGCAATCAGCCCCAGCATTTT CASSLEGERNQPQHF
TRBJ2-7 . TRBV3-1/TRBV3-2 . 14 TGTGCCAGCAGCCAAGCCGGGACACGACACGAGCAGTACTTC CASSQAGTRHEQYF
TRBJ2-3 TRBD2 TRBV9 . 16 TGTGCCAGCAGCCCGGGGGCGGGAGGGTCCAAGGATACGCAGTATTTT CASSPGAGGSKDTQYF
TRBJ2-1 . TRBV7-2 . 15 TGTGCCAGCAGCTTAGGGGTTAGCGGTTACAATGAGCAGTTCTTC CASSLGVSGYNEQFF
TRBJ2-7 . TRBV30 once 13 TGTGCCTGGAATTACAGGGAAGCCGGCGAGCAGTACTTC CAWNYREAGEQYF
TRBJ2-5 TRBD1 TRBV29-1 once 14 TGCAGCGTAAAGGACAGGGAAACTAGGGAAACCCAGTACTTC CSVKDRETRETQYF
TRBJ2-1 TRBD1 TRBV4-2 . 15 TGTGCCAGCAGCCCTCGGGACAGGGAATTGAATGAGCAGTTCTTC CASSPRDRELNEQFF
TRBJ2-5 . TRBV9 . 15 TGTGCCAGCAGCGTAAGGGGCGGACCTGAAGAGACCCAGTACTTC CASSVRGGPEETQYF
TRBJ1-4 . TRBV18 . 13 TGTGCCAGCTCACCGGCAGGCTGGGAAAAACTGTTTTTT CASSPAGWEKLFF
TRBJ2-7 . TRBV6-5 . 14 TGTGCCAGCAGTTACTCGAGGCGTCGCTACGAGCAGTACTTC CASSYSRRRYEQYF
TRBJ1-5 . TRBV6-5 . 14 TGTGCCAGCAGTTACTCCTCGGGGAGACAGCCCCAGCATTTT CASSYSSGRQPQHF
TRBJ1-2 . TRBV11-2 . 15 TGTGCCAGCAGCCCACAGGGCTCCGCTAACTATGGCTACACCTTC CASSPQGSANYGYTF
TRBJ1-2 . TRBV7-3 few 15 TGTGCCAGCAGCCCGACCGCCGGGGGTGGATATGGCTACACCTTC CASSPTAGGGYGYTF
TRBJ2-7 . TRBV21-1 . 17 TGTGCCAGCAGCAATTCTGGGCTCCCTAGCGGCTCCTACGAGCAGTACTTC CASSNSGLPSGSYEQYF
TRBJ2-4 TRBD2 TRBV19 . 18 TGTGCCAGTAGTCCCTCTATGCCTAGCGGGAACGAGGGCAACATTCAGTACTTC CASSPSMPSGNEGNIQYF
TRBJ2-3 TRBD1 TRBV18 . 16 TGTGCCAGCTCACCGGGGACAGGGGGCTTCACAGATACGCAGTATTTT CASSPGTGGFTDTQYF
TRBJ1-1 TRBD1 TRBV5-1 . 15 TGCGCCAGCAGCGTTGGGACAGGGGGTTTGACTGAAGCTTTCTTT CASSVGTGGLTEAFF
TRBJ1-1 TRBD1 TRBV7-2 . 14 TGTGCCAGCAGCTTCGGACAGGGGTGGACTGAAGCTTTCTTT CASSFGQGWTEAFF
TRBJ2-7 TRBD2 TRBV6-5 once 15 TGTGCCAGCAGCCGGACTAGCGGGGCTTCCTACGAGCAGTACTTC CASSRTSGASYEQYF
TRBJ2-5 . TRBV6-5 . 14 TGTGCCAGCAGGGCTCAAACAGGGCAAGAGACCCAGTACTTC CASRAQTGQETQYF
TRBJ2-1 TRBD2 TRBV4-2 once 19 TGTGCCAGCAGCCAAGATATAGTCCTAGCGGGAGCGGCCTACAATGAGCAGTTCTTC CASSQDIVLAGAAYNEQFF
TRBJ2-1 TRBD2 TRBV19 . 14 TGTGCCAGTAGTACCACGGGACTAGCTCTTGAGCAGTTCTTC CASSTTGLALEQFF
TRBJ2-3 . TRBV28 once 11 TGTGCCAGCAGTCCTCGGGATACGCAGTATTTT CASSPRDTQYF
TRBJ1-2 . TRBV11-2 . 11 TGTGCCAGCAGCTTGGACAGAACTCTGTCGTTC CASSLDRTLSF
TRBJ1-1 . TRBV12-3/TRBV12-4 . 13 TGTGCCAGCAGTTCACAGGAAAACACTGAAGCTTTCTTT CASSSQENTEAFF
TRBJ1-1 TRBD1 TRBV5-4 . 15 TGTGCCAGCAGCTCGCGGACAGGGGGCGCCACTGAAGCTTTCTTT CASSSRTGGATEAFF
TRBJ2-1 . TRBV28 . 15 TGTGCCAGCAGTTTAGGGACACAAATTGACAATGAGCAGTTCTTC CASSLGTQIDNEQFF
TRBJ1-5 . TRBV6-1 . 15 TGTGCCAGCAGTGAAGCTGGGGGGGGAAGTCAGCCCCAGCATTTT CASSEAGGGSQPQHF